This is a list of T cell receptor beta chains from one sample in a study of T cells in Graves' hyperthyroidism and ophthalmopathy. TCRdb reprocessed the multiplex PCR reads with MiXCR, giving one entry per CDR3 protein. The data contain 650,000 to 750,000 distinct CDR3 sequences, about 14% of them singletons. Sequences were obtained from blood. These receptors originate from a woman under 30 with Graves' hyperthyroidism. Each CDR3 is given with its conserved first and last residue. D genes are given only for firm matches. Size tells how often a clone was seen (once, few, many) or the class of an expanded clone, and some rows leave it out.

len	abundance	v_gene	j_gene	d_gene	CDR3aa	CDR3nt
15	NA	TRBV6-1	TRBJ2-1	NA	CASRPRTGTYNEQFF	TGTGCCAGCAGACCCCGGACGGGAACCTACAATGAGCAGTTCTTC
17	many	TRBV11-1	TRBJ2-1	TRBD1	CASSLARGTGSYNEQFF	TGTGCCAGCAGCTTAGCGCGAGGGACAGGGTCTTACAATGAGCAGTTCTTC
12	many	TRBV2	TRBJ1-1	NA	CASTPHNTEAFF	TGTGCCAGCACCCCGCACAACACTGAAGCTTTCTTT
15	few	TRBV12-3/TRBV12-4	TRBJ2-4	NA	CASSYRTQAKNIQYF	TGTGCCAGCAGCTACCGGACCCAAGCCAAAAACATTCAGTACTTC
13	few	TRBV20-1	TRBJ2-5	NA	CSACCGAQETQYF	TGCAGTGCCTGCTGCGGGGCCCAAGAGACCCAGTACTTC
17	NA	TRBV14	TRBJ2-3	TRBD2	CASSHNYGTREGDTQYF	TGTGCCAGCAGCCACAATTACGGGACTAGGGAGGGAGATACGCAGTATTTT
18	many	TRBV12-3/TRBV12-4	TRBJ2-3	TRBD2	CASSLPKTSRLSTDTQYF	TGTGCCAGCAGTTTACCTAAGACTAGCCGTCTAAGCACAGATACGCAGTATTTT
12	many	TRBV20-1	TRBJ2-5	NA	CSARLGQETQYF	TGCAGTGCTCGACTTGGCCAAGAGACCCAGTACTTC
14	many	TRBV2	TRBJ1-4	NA	CASSARDGNEKLFF	TGTGCCAGCAGCGCCCGGGACGGAAATGAAAAACTGTTTTTT
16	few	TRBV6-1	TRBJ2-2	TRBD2	CASRSTSGSRTGELFF	TGTGCCAGCAGATCGACTAGCGGGAGTCGGACCGGGGAGCTGTTTTTT
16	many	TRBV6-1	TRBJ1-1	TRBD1	CASSKTGRGRTTEAFF	TGTGCCAGCAGCAAGACAGGGAGGGGGCGGACCACTGAAGCTTTCTTT
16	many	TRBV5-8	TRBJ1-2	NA	CASSLRQGLGRSGYTF	TGTGCCAGCAGCTTGCGCCAGGGTCTAGGGAGGAGCGGCTACACCTTC
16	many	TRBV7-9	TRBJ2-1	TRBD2	CASSLVASGRWHEQFF	TGTGCCAGCAGCTTAGTGGCTAGCGGGAGGTGGCATGAGCAGTTCTTC
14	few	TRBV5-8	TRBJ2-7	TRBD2	CASSLEAGGHEQYF	TGTGCCAGCAGCTTGGAAGCGGGGGGGCACGAGCAGTACTTC
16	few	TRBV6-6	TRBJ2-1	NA	CASSYLLGAPYNEQFF	TGTGCCAGCAGTTACCTCCTAGGCGCCCCGTACAATGAGCAGTTCTTC
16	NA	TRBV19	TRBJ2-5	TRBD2	CASSPGLAGEGETQYF	TGTGCCAGTAGTCCCGGACTAGCGGGAGAGGGAGAGACCCAGTACTTC
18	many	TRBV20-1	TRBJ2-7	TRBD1	CSAKTQPGGGTGYNEQYF	TGCAGTGCTAAGACACAACCTGGTGGTGGGACAGGGTATAACGAGCAGTACTTC
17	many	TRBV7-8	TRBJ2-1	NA	CASSKRLVSGPNNEQFF	TGTGCCAGCAGTAAGAGGTTGGTCTCAGGGCCAAACAATGAGCAGTTCTTC
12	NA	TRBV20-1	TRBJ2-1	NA	CSARDRPGEQFF	TGCAGTGCTAGAGATCGCCCTGGTGAGCAGTTCTTC
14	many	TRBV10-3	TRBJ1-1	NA	CAISGVLTGLGAFF	TGTGCCATCAGTGGTGTGCTCACAGGTTTAGGAGCTTTCTTT
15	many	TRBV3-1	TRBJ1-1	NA	CASSQAGIGNTEAFF	TGTGCCAGCAGCCAAGCCGGCATCGGGAACACTGAAGCTTTCTTT
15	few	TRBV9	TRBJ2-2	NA	CASSVREGIGGELFF	TGTGCCAGCAGCGTAAGGGAAGGTATCGGCGGGGAGCTGTTTTTT
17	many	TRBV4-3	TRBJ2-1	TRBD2	CASSQDRDNLRGDEQFF	TGCGCCAGCAGCCAAGATAGGGACAACCTGCGGGGGGATGAGCAGTTCTTC
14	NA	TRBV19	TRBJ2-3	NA	CASSIDLGTDTQYF	TGTGCCAGTAGTATCGACCTCGGGACAGATACGCAGTATTTT
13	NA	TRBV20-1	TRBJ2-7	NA	CSAGLGTAYEQYF	TGCAGTGCGGGACTGGGGACAGCGTACGAGCAGTACTTC
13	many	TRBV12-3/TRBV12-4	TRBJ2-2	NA	CASSPAHTGELFF	TGTGCCAGCAGCCCGGCCCACACCGGGGAGCTGTTTTTT
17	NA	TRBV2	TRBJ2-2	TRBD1	CASRRQGALSFTGELFF	TGTGCCAGCAGAAGGCAGGGGGCGCTGAGTTTCACCGGGGAGCTGTTTTTT
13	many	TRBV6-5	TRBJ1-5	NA	CASSYSTGQPQHF	TGTGCCAGCAGTTACTCGACAGGTCAGCCCCAGCATTTT
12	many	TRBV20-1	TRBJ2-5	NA	CSAWDSPGSQYF	TGCAGTGCTTGGGACTCCCCGGGGTCCCAGTACTTC
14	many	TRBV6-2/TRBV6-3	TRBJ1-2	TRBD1	CASSYSKQGYGYTF	TGTGCCAGCAGTTACTCGAAACAGGGGTATGGCTACACCTTC
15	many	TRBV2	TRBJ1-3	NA	CASSDPIYSGNTIYF	TGTGCCAGCAGTGATCCCATCTACTCTGGAAACACCATATATTTT
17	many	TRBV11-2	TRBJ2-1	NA	CASSRPFVADSYNEQFF	TGTGCCAGCAGCCGCCCCTTTGTAGCGGATTCCTACAATGAGCAGTTCTTC
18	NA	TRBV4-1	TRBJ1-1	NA	CASSQTRGMAAENTEAFF	TGCGCCAGCAGCCAAACAAGGGGAATGGCAGCCGAGAACACTGAAGCTTTCTTT
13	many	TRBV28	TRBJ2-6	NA	CASSTGGANVLTF	TGTGCCAGCAGTACCGGGGGGGCCAACGTCCTGACTTTC
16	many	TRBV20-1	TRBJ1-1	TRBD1	CSARAGQGLMNTEAFF	TGCAGTGCTAGGGCTGGACAGGGCCTCATGAACACTGAAGCTTTCTTT
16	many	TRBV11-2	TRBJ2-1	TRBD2	CASIRGGTKAYNEQFF	TGTGCCAGCATCCGAGGTGGGACTAAAGCCTACAATGAGCAGTTCTTC
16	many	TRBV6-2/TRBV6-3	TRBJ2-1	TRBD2	CASRTGTSGSHNEQFF	TGTGCCAGCAGAACCGGGACTAGCGGGAGCCACAATGAGCAGTTCTTC
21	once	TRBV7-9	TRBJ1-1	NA	CASSHPVRVPGSESMNTEAFF	TGTGCCAGCAGCCATCCCGTGAGGGTCCCCGGATCAGAGTCCATGAACACTGAAGCTTTCTTT
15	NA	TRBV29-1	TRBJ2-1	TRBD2	CSVLGFSSGLNEQFF	TGCAGCGTCCTTGGATTCTCTAGCGGGCTAAATGAGCAGTTCTTC
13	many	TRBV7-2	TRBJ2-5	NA	CASTRALLETQYF	TGTGCCAGCACCAGGGCCCTTTTGGAGACCCAGTACTTC
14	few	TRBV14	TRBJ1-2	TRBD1	CASSQDTGGWPLTF	TGTGCCAGCAGCCAGGATACAGGGGGGTGGCCTCTCACCTTC
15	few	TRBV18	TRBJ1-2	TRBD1	CASSPTGTGGDGYTF	TGTGCCAGCTCACCCACCGGGACAGGGGGTGATGGCTACACCTTC
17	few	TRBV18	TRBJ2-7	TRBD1	CASSPPGTAVTSYEQYF	TGTGCCAGCTCACCACCAGGGACAGCCGTTACCTCCTACGAGCAGTACTTC